This T cell receptor beta chain was recovered during a study of technical replicates of blood from four donors. Assay: immunoSEQ multiplex PCR; the TCRdb copy retains only in-frame clones and omits some. Among 50,000 or so clones, around nine tenths were seen once, and the ten largest hold 3.9%. Germline lookup yields CDR1 MGHRA and CDR2 YSYEKL. Losses at the gene ends were 8 bases for V and 7 bases for J; bases not matched to a gene: 12. The length of the CDR3 is 15 residues. The chain couples TRBV4-1 to TRBJ2-7, with 12 bases matching TRBD2. The receptor was isolated from a human donor in good health. Some clones in this sample may be carry-over from other donors' samples. The sequencing input was PBMCs. CDR3 nucleotides: TGCGCCAGCCGAAATAACCCGGGACTAGCGGGTGAGCAGTACTTC. Translated: CASRNNPGLAGEQYF.